The next 21 T cell receptor beta chains were all read from a single sample in a study of shared clonotypes between healthy human individuals. In the naive CD8 group, cells lacked CD45RO and were positively selected for CCR7, so terminally differentiated effector memory CD45RA+ cells were left out. Only in-frame clones appear in the TCRdb table, and some are missing; sequencing was by immunoSEQ multiplex PCR. The profile shows around 1.9 million clones, 90% to 95% of them singletons. Sequenced input: naive CD8+ T cells from PBMCs. These receptors came from a man aged 18 to 29 in good health. Some clones in this sample may be carry-over from other donors' samples.

This clone was observed a single time. CDR3: CASSQTLVYEQYF. In DNA form, the CDR3 reads TGCGCCAGCAGCCAAACCCTGGTCTACGAGCAGTACTTC. The rearrangement joins TRBV4-1 to TRBJ2-7, with D unclear. The V gene lost 2 bases and the J gene lost 3 bases, with 8 bases spanning the gap. The CDR3 spans 13 residues. CDR1 and CDR2 from the germline V gene are MGHRA and YSYEKL.

The gene calls are TRBV9 and TRBJ2-1; D remains ambiguous. The V end lost 3 bases, the J end lost 3 bases, and 7 bases lay between the germline ends. The CDR3 contains 13 residues. The germline V gene has CDR1 SGDLS and CDR2 YYNGEE. CDR3 sequence: CASSAYDYNEQFF. CDR3 DNA: TGTGCCAGCAGCGCGTACGACTACAATGAGCAGTTCTTC.

The V and J genes are TRBV6-6 and TRBJ2-5; D might be TRBD2 (6 bases). Per germline, CDR1 MNHNY and CDR2 SVGAGI (reference sequence). CDR3 length: 15 residues. Trimming pared 6 bases from V and 4 bases from J, leaving 18 bases between. This CDR3 is CASSLMWGVIETQYF. CDR3 coding DNA: TGTGCCAGCAGCCTAATGTGGGGGGTAATAGAGACCCAGTACTTC.

The chain employs TRBV15 and TRBJ2-5, with 9 bases lining up with TRBD2. Trimming took 2 bases from V and 5 from J; bases not matched to a gene: 9. The CDR3 totals 16 residues. Germline assignment: CDR1 LNHNV and CDR2 YYDKDF (reference sequence). CDR3 DNA sequence: TGTGCCACCAGCAGATTAGCGGGAGCCCTTCAGGAGACCCAGTACTTC. Protein product: CATSRLAGALQETQYF.

This clone was counted between two and nine times. The chain is built from TRBV10-3 and TRBJ2-7, with TRBD2 identical over 7 bases. Germline CDR1 ENHRY, CDR2 SYGVKD. The V and J ends lost 3 bases and 3 bases, in that order; junction bases with no gene match: 8. The CDR3 has 15 residues. CDR3 coding DNA: TGTGCCATCAGTGAACCGGGACGGGGGGTCTACGAGCAGTACTTC. Translating gives CAISEPGRGVYEQYF.

The V and J genes are TRBV14 and TRBJ1-1, with D perhaps TRBD1 (5 bases). Looked up from germline, CDR1 is SGHDN and CDR2 is FVKESK. Trimming removed 0 bases at V and 2 bases at J, with 16 bases between. The CDR3 has 17 residues. CDR3 bases: TGTGCCAGCAGCCAAGATTGGGGGGTACAGATCAACACTGAAGCTTTCTTT. It specifies CASSQDWGVQINTEAFF. Together with reference TRBV14 and TRBJ1-1, the CDR3 gives the full variable domain: EAGVTQFPSHSVIEKGQTVTLRCDPISGHDNLYWYRRVMGKEIKFLLHFVKESKQDESGMPNNRFLAERTGGTYSTLKVQPAELEDSGVYFCASSQDWGVQINTEAFFGQGTRLTVV.

The chain recombines TRBV28 with TRBJ1-2, with TRBD1 matching over 8 bases. Looked up from germline, CDR1 is MDHEN and CDR2 is SYDVKM. This CDR3 is built from 15 residues. V lost 2 bases, J lost 5 bases, and 7 bases stayed unmatched. The CDR3 nucleotides read TGTGCCAGCAGTTTAGAGCCAGGGGGCGGGTATGGCTACACCTTC. Amino acids: CASSLEPGGGYGYTF.

This rearrangement joins TRBV6-5 to TRBJ2-2; D uncertain. The germline CDR1 and CDR2 sequences are MNHEY and SVGAGI. This CDR3 is built from 14 residues. V dropped 5 bases and J dropped 1 base, with 8 bases sitting between them. CDR3 sequence (DNA): TGTGCCAGCAGTCAAGGAGAGAACACCGGGGAGCTGTTTTTT. This gives the protein CASSQGENTGELFF.

The genes are TRBV7-9 and TRBJ2-5; no clear D gene. V shed 5 bases and J shed 0 bases, with 10 bases lying between them. The length of the CDR3 is 14 residues. Looked up from germline, CDR1 is SEHNR and CDR2 is FQNEAQ (reference sequence). In DNA, the CDR3 is TGTGCCAGCAGCGGCGTGGTGGACCAAGAGACCCAGTACTTC. This translates into CASSGVVDQETQYF. Looking up the rest from reference TRBV7-9 and TRBJ2-5 gives the full variable domain: DTGVSQNPRHKITKRGQNVTFRCDPISEHNRLYWYRQTLGQGPEFLTYFQNEAQLEKSRLLSDRFSAERPKGSFSTLEIQRTEQGDSAMYLCASSGVVDQETQYFGPGTRLLVL.

A single count supports this clone. The V call is TRBV5-4, the J call TRBJ2-2; tentatively, D is TRBD1 (6 bases). Looked up from germline, CDR1 is SGHNT and CDR2 is YYREEE (reference sequence). Deletions cut 4 bases from V and 11 bases from J, with 15 bases between. The CDR3 runs to 13 residues. The CDR3 protein is CASSNNRASELFF. Here the CDR3 DNA reads TGTGCCAGCAGCAACAACAGGGCATCAGAGCTGTTTTTT.

The chain combines TRBV27 with TRBJ2-7; D ambiguous. Trimming cost V 0 bases and J 4 bases, with 13 bases left between them. The CDR3 has 15 residues. CDR1 is MNHEY, CDR2 SMNVEV, per germline (reference sequence). CDR3 coding DNA: TGTGCCAGCAGTTTATCAGGGTTTCGTACTTACGAGCAGTACTTC. It encodes CASSLSGFRTYEQYF.

This clone was picked up one time. The genes are TRBV27 and TRBJ2-7; 7 nucleotides match TRBD1. Germline V lookup: CDR1 MNHEY, CDR2 SMNVEV (reference sequence). This CDR3 is 15 amino acids long. Unmatched junction bases numbered 8, after V lost 3 bases and J lost 3 bases. CDR3 residues: CASSLRDSTFYEQYF. CDR3 sequence (DNA): TGTGCCAGCAGTTTGAGGGACAGCACCTTCTACGAGCAGTACTTC.

The chain uses TRBV5-1 and TRBJ2-3; D gene ambiguous. The CDR3 contains 12 residues. The V and J ends lost 3 bases and 4 bases respectively, with 6 bases between them. Germline loops: CDR1 SGHRS, CDR2 YFSETQ. CDR3 DNA sequence: TGCGCCAGCAGCTCCACTCCAGATACGCAGTATTTT. Amino acids: CASSSTPDTQYF. Based on the CDR3 plus reference TRBV5-1 and TRBJ2-3, the full variable domain is KAGVTQTPRYLIKTRGQQVTLSCSPISGHRSVSWYQQTPGQGLQFLFEYFSETQRNKGNFPGRFSGRQFSNSRSEMNVSTLELGDSALYLCASSSTPDTQYFGPGTRLTVL.

This clone was recorded once. The rearrangement uses TRBV27 and TRBJ2-3, with 7 positions matching TRBD2. V shed 6 bases, J shed 6 bases, and the junction held 6 bases outside the gene matches. Germline loops: CDR1 MNHEY, CDR2 SMNVEV (reference sequence). The CDR3 sequence is 13 residues long. CDR3 sequence reads: CASRGRERDTQYF. DNA of the CDR3: TGTGCCAGCAGGGGGCGGGAGAGGGATACGCAGTATTTT.

This chain connects TRBV19 to TRBJ1-5; 7 bases fit TRBD1. The CDR3 has 15 residues. V was pared by 3 bases and J by 4 bases, with 6 bases of the junction left unmatched. The germline gives CDR1 LNHDA, CDR2 SQIVND (reference sequence). CDR3 DNA: TGTGCCAGTAGTATCGGGCCAGGGGGAAATCAGCCCCAGCATTTT. Protein sequence: CASSIGPGGNQPQHF.

The V and J genes are TRBV5-1 and TRBJ2-1; 10 nucleotides line up with TRBD2. From germline, CDR1 is SGHRS and CDR2 YFSETQ. Trimming took 4 bases from V and 9 from J; bases not matched to a gene: 7. The CDR3 sequence is 14 residues long. The DNA of the CDR3 is TGCGCCAGCAGCCAGAGCGGGAGGGCCAGTGAGCAGTTCTTC. Translating it yields CASSQSGRASEQFF.

V usage is TRBV7-2 and J usage is TRBJ1-1, with D possibly matching TRBD1 (5 bases). The CDR3 sequence is 14 residues long. The V gene lost 1 base and the J gene lost 4 bases, with 10 bases spanning the gap. Germline loops: CDR1 SGHTA, CDR2 FQGNSA. The CDR3 is CASSLGGRATEAFF. The CDR3 region has the DNA TGTGCCAGCAGCTTAGGGGGCAGGGCCACTGAAGCTTTCTTT.

The chain links TRBV27 to TRBJ2-7; no clear D. CDR3 length equals 15 residues. V was pared by 5 bases and J by 3 bases, with 17 bases between. Germline V gene data show CDR1 as MNHEY and CDR2 as SMNVEV (reference sequence). CDR3 loop: CASSPTRVSFYEQYF. For the CDR3, the DNA is TGTGCCAGCAGTCCAACCCGGGTCTCCTTCTACGAGCAGTACTTC.

The chain recombines TRBV11-3 with TRBJ2-1; D may be TRBD1 or TRBD2 (6 bases each). This CDR3 has 15 amino acids. Per the germline V gene, CDR1 is SGHNT and CDR2 is YENEEA. Trimming removed 1 base at V and 3 bases at J, with 10 bases between. CDR3: CASSLAGEDYNEQFF. The CDR3 DNA sequence: TGTGCCAGCAGCTTAGCAGGGGAGGACTACAATGAGCAGTTCTTC.

The gene calls are TRBV7-2 and TRBJ2-7, with D perhaps TRBD1 (5 bases). This CDR3 comprises 17 residues. Germline V gene sequence: CDR1 SGHTA, CDR2 FQGNSA. Trimming pared 2 bases from V and 0 bases from J, leaving 17 bases between. CDR3 protein: CASSLLTGLWSSYEQYF. CDR3 in DNA: TGTGCCAGCAGCTTATTAACAGGCCTATGGAGCTCCTACGAGCAGTACTTC.

The chain carries TRBV10-2 and TRBJ2-7; weak D call: TRBD1 (5 bases). The ends were cut back, 6 bases at V and 6 bases at J, with 12 bases in the middle. This CDR3 is 12 amino acids long. Germline loops: CDR1 WSHSY, CDR2 SAAADI. CDR3 nucleotide sequence: TGCGCCAGCAGAAAGACAGAGACCGAGCAGTACTTC. Translating gives CASRKTETEQYF.